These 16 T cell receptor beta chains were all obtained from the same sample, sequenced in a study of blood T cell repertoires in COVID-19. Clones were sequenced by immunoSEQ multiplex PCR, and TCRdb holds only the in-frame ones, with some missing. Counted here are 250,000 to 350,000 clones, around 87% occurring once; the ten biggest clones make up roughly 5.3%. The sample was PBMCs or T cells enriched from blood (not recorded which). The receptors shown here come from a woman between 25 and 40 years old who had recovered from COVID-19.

The CDR3 DNA sequence: TGCAGCGTTGGCCCCGGGACAGGGCAACCTATGAACACTGAAGCTTTCTTT. It codes for CSVGPGTGQPMNTEAFF. The chain joins TRBV29-1 to TRBJ1-1, with 9 nucleotides matching TRBD1. The germline V gene has CDR1 SQVTM and CDR2 ANQGSEA. This CDR3 is built from 17 residues. Trimming cost V 4 bases and J 0 bases; bases outside gene matches: 12.

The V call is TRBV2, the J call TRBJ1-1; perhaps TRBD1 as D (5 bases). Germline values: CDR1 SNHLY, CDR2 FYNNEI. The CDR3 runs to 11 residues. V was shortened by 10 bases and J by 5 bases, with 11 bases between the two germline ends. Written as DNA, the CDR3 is TGTGCCAACCGTGGGGGGACTGAAGCTTTCTTT. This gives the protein CANRGGTEAFF.

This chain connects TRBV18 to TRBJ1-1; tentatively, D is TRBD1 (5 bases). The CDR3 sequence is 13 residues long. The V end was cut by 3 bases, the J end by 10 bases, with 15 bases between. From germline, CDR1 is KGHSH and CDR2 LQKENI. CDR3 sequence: CASSPALLQGAFF. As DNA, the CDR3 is TGTGCCAGCTCACCGGCACTACTCCAGGGAGCTTTCTTT.

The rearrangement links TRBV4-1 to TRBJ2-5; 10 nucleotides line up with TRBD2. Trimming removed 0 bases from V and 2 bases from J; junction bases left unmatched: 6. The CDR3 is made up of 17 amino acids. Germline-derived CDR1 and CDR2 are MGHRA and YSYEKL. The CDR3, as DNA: TGCGCCAGCAGCCAAGATCTCACTAGCGGGGATCAAGAGACCCAGTACTTC. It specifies CASSQDLTSGDQETQYF.

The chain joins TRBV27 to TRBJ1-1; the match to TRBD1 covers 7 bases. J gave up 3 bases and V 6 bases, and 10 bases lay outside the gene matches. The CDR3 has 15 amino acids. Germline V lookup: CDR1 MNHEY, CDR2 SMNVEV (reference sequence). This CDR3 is CASSQQGFAYTEAFF. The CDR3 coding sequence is TGTGCCAGCAGCCAACAGGGGTTTGCATACACTGAAGCTTTCTTT.

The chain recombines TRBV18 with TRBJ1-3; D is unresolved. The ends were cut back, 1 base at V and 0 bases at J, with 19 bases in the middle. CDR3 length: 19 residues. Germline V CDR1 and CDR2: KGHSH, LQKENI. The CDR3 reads CASSPLNIPSASSGNTIYF. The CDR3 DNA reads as TGTGCCAGCTCACCACTGAACATTCCGTCTGCTTCCTCTGGAAACACCATATATTTT.

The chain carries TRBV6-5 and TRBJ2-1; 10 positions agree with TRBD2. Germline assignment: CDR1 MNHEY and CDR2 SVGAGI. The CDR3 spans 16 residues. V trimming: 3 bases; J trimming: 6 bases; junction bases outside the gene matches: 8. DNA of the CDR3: TGTGCCAGCAGTTATTTGCGGGCTAGCGGGGGCAATGAGCAGTTCTTC. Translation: CASSYLRASGGNEQFF.

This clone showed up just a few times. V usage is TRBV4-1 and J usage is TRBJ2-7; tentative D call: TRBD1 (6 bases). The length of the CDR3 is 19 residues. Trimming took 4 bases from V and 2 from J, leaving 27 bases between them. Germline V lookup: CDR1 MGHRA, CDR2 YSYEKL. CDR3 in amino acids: CASSPLLTVQGQRTYEQYF. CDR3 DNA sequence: TGCGCCAGCAGCCCTCTTCTGACGGTACAGGGTCAAAGGACCTACGAGCAGTACTTC.

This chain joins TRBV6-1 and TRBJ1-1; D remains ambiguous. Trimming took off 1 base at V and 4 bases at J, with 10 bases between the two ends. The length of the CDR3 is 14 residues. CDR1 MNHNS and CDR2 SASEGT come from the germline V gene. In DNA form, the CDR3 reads TGTGCCAGCAGTGAAGGAAGGCGGGGCACTGAAGCTTTCTTT. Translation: CASSEGRRGTEAFF.

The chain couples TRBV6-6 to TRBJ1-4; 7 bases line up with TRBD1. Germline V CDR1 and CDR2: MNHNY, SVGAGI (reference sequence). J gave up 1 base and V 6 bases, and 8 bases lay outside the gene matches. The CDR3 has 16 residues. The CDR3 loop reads CASSRQGGRTNEKLFF. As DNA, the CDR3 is TGTGCCAGCAGCCGACAGGGAGGAAGAACTAATGAAAAACTGTTTTTT.

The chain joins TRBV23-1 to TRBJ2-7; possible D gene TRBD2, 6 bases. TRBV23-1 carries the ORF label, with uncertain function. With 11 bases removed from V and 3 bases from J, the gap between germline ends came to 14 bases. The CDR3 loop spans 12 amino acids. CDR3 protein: CAGDGGRYEQYF. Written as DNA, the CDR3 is TGCGCCGGGGACGGGGGACGCTACGAGCAGTACTTC.

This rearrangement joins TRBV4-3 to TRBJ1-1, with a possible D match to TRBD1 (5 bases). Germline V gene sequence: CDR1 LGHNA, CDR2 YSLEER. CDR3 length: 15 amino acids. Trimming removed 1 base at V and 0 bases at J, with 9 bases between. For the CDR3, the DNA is TGCGCCAGCAGCCAAGGACAGCTCATGAACACTGAAGCTTTCTTT. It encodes CASSQGQLMNTEAFF.

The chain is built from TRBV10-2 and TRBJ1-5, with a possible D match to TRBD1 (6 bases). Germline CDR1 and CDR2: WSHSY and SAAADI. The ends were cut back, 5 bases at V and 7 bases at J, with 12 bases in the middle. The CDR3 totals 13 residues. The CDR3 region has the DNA TGCGCCAGCAGTCGGACAGCAGGCCAGCCCCAGCATTTT. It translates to CASSRTAGQPQHF.

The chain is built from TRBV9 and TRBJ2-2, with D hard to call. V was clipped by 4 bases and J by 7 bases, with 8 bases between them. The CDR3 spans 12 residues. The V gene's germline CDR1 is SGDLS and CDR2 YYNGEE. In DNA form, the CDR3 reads TGTGCCAGCAGCTTCAGTGTCGGGGAGCTGTTTTTT. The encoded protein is CASSFSVGELFF.

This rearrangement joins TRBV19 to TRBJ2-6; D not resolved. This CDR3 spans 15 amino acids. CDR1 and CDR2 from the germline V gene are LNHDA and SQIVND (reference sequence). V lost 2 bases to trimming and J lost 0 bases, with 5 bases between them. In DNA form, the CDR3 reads TGTGCCAGTAGTATATTCAGCTCTGGGGCCAACGTCCTGACTTTC. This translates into CASSIFSSGANVLTF.

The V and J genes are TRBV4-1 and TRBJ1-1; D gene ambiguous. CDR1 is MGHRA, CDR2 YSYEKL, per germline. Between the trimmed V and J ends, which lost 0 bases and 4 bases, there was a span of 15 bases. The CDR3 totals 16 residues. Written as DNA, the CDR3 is TGCGCCAGCAGCCAAGATCATTGGGAGGTTCCCACTGAAGCTTTCTTT. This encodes CASSQDHWEVPTEAFF.